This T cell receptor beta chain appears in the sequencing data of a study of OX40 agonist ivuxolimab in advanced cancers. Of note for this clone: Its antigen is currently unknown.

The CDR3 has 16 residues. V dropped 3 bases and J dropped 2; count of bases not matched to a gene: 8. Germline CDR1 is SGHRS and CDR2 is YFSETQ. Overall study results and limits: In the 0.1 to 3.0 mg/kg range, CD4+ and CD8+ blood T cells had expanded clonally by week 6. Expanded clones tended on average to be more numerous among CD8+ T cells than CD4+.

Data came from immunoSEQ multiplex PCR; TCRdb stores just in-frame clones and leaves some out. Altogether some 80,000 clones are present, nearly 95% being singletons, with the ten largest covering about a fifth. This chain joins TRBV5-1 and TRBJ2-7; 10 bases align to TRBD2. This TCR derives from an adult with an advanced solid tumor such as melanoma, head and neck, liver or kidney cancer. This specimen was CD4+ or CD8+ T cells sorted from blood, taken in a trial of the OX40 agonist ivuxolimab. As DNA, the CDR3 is TGCGCCAGCAGCTCCCTAGCGGGGGTGTCCACCTACGAGCAGTACTTC. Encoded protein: CASSSLAGVSTYEQYF.